This TCR beta chain was sequenced during a study of T cells in Graves' hyperthyroidism and ophthalmopathy. Findings of the study overall: Also found in blood were most expanded thyroid clonotypes above 0.001. Ophthalmopathy was identified by the model a median about 6 months ahead of onset. A 13 V-J signature model discriminated ophthalmopathy versus stable hyperthyroidism.

This clonotype was observed many times. The antigen is not known. Clinical symptoms, serum thyroxine and TRAb, thyroid ultrasound and orbital computed tomography together formed the diagnostic basis. TCR beta CDR3 regions were amplified from RNA. A set of HTBI primers served as the primers for a first-round RT-PCR of the TCR CDR3. MiXCR, run by TCRdb on the multiplex PCR reads, gives a single entry per CDR3 protein. The table lists approximately 420,000 distinct CDR3 sequences, about 15% of them singletons. CDR1 and CDR2 (germline): MDHEN, SYDVKM. Losses at the gene ends were 4 bases for V and 4 bases for J; bases not matched to a gene: 12. This CDR3 comprises 17 residues.

The sample consisted of blood. This chain uses TRBV28 with TRBJ2-1, with 8 bases matching TRBD2. The TCR was taken from a woman between 25 and 40 years old with Graves' hyperthyroidism. The chain's CDR3 is CASSYYSGGTKYNEQFF. Written as DNA, the CDR3 is TGTGCCAGCAGTTATTACAGCGGGGGAACCAAATACAATGAGCAGTTCTTC. The entire variable domain, with the rest obtained from reference TRBV28 and TRBJ2-1, is as follows: DVKVTQSSRYLVKRTGEKVFLECVQDMDHENMFWYRQDPGLGLRLIYFSYDVKMKEKGDIPEGYSVSREKKERFSLILESASTNQTSMYLCASSYYSGGTKYNEQFFGPGTRLTVL.